The clone carrying this TCR beta chain was counted a single time. This specimen comes from a study of CD8 T cells in Susac syndrome. The authors reverse transcribed about 0.45 to 1 ug RNA with random hexamers. TCRdb re-analysed the immunoSEQ multiplex PCR reads in MiXCR, keeping a single row per CDR3 protein. The sample has about 300,000 distinct CDR3 sequences; about 90% are singletons. The CDR3 loop spans 15 amino acids. The germline CDR1 and CDR2 sequences are DFQATT and SNEGSKA (reference sequence). J gave up 3 bases and V 1 base, and 6 bases lay outside the gene matches. Sequencing was performed on CD4+ T cells from PBMCs. The chain is built from TRBV20-1 and TRBJ1-5; TRBD1 matches at 7 bases. This clonotype was obtained from a human donor with multiple sclerosis. The CDR3 nucleotides are TGCAGTGCTAGAGCGACAGGGACTGTCAATCAGCCCCAGCATTTT. Translation: CSARATGTVNQPQHF.